The present T cell receptor beta chain was sequenced within a study of T cell responses to AZD1222 COVID-19 vaccine. Points from the study as a whole: A reported finding is that nearly half of spike-specific TCRs target unmutated variant regions. The sample set comprised mostly white British donors with more females, and clonal diversity was possibly underestimated. Only after the peak T cell response were repertoires sampled.

V gave up 5 bases and J gave up 0 bases, with 16 bases separating them. The CDR3 is 16 amino acids. Germline V gene sequence: CDR1 KGHSH, CDR2 LQKENI. Second-dose groups at about 4 or about 12 weeks were pooled. The method was immunoSEQ multiplex PCR; TCRdb's version includes in-frame clones alone and lacks a portion of them. The sample has 150,000 to 250,000 clones, roughly nine tenths seen once. On this clone: Its target is not known.

This sequence originates from an adult who received the AZD1222 COVID-19 vaccine. This chain links TRBV18 with TRBJ1-2; unclear D gene. The sequencing here drew on peripheral blood, taken 28 days after the second AZD1222 dose. The CDR3 is CASSAQRSHANYGYTF. For the CDR3, the DNA is TGTGCCAGCTCAGCACAGAGGAGTCATGCTAACTATGGCTACACCTTC.